The 19 T cell receptor beta chains in this list originate from one sample, sequenced in a study of blood T cell repertoires in COVID-19. Measured with immunoSEQ multiplex PCR; TCRdb has only the in-frame clones, and not every one. Of 400,000 to 500,000 clones in the sample, roughly 84% were seen once. The specimen sequenced was PBMCs or T cells enriched from blood (not recorded which). Receptor source: a woman aged 18-35 years who had been exposed to COVID-19.

The CDR3 protein is CASSLFSTGELFF. For the CDR3, the DNA is TGTGCCAGCAGCTTATTTAGCACCGGGGAGCTGTTTTTT. J is TRBJ2-2 and V is TRBV7-3; D gene unclear. This CDR3 has 13 amino acids. V was pared by 2 bases and J by 4 bases, with 5 bases between. The germline V gene has CDR1 SGHTA and CDR2 FQGTGA.

V and J are TRBV18 and TRBJ1-1; D might be TRBD1 (5 bases). The CDR3 length is 16 residues. Per the germline V gene, CDR1 is KGHSH and CDR2 is LQKENI. Trimming cost V 2 bases and J 4 bases, with 17 bases left between them. The CDR3 protein is CASSPISGDGGTEAFF. The CDR3 DNA reads TGTGCCAGCTCACCAATCTCGGGGGACGGGGGCACTGAAGCTTTCTTT.

V usage is TRBV6-5 and J usage is TRBJ1-2; a weak D match, TRBD1 (6 bases). The CDR3 length is 15 residues. Trimming left V 2 bases short and J 4 bases short, with 14 bases between. Germline V CDR1 and CDR2: MNHEY, SVGAGI. The CDR3: CASSYHTDSFYGYTF. The CDR3 DNA follows: TGTGCCAGCAGTTACCACACGGACAGCTTCTATGGCTACACCTTC.

Note on this clone: Other DNA sequences in the same sample also yield this CDR3. This chain uses TRBV18 with TRBJ1-1; the match to TRBD1 covers 7 bases. V lost 3 bases to trimming and J lost 0 bases; unmatched junction nucleotides: 4. This CDR3 comprises 15 residues. Germline V gene sequence: CDR1 KGHSH, CDR2 LQKENI. The CDR3 DNA is TGTGCCAGCTCACCTCGAGGGGGCTTGAACACTGAAGCTTTCTTT. This encodes CASSPRGGLNTEAFF.

The sample holds one count of this clone. The chain couples TRBV7-3 to TRBJ2-3, with 10 bases matching TRBD2. The CDR3 is 18 residues long. The J segment lost 0 bases and the V segment lost 5 bases, leaving 11 bases of the junction unmatched. Germline lookup yields CDR1 SGHTA and CDR2 FQGTGA. The CDR3 loop reads CASSVFASGGTSTDTQYF. CDR3 in DNA: TGTGCCAGCAGCGTATTCGCTAGCGGGGGTACTAGCACAGATACGCAGTATTTT.

The gene calls are TRBV25-1 and TRBJ1-1; D gene unclear. The CDR3 sequence is 14 residues long. Between the trimmed V and J ends, which lost 7 bases and 5 bases, there was a span of 17 bases. Germline-derived CDR1 and CDR2 are MGHDK and SYGVNS. CDR3 sequence reads: CASTAYPRGTEAFF. CDR3 nucleotide sequence: TGTGCCAGCACTGCATACCCACGGGGAACTGAAGCTTTCTTT.

This clone appeared a few times. The chain employs TRBV19 and TRBJ1-2, with D tentatively TRBD1 (5 bases). Per the germline V gene, CDR1 is LNHDA and CDR2 is SQIVND (reference sequence). V was pared by 5 bases and J by 7 bases, with 11 bases between. The CDR3 length is 12 residues. The CDR3 sequence is CASSGTRVGYTF. The CDR3 nucleotides read TGTGCCAGTAGTGGAACCAGGGTTGGCTACACCTTC.

The chain is built from TRBV6-5 and TRBJ2-7; a weak D match, TRBD2 (5 bases). The germline V gene has CDR1 MNHEY and CDR2 SVGAGI. The CDR3 extends over 13 amino acids. The V end lost 7 bases, the J end lost 7 bases, and 17 bases lay between the germline ends. The CDR3 spells CASTEGPSGEQYF. The CDR3 region has the DNA TGTGCCAGCACCGAGGGTCCTTCTGGGGAGCAGTACTTC.

The V call is TRBV28, the J call TRBJ2-1; TRBD2 matches at 7 bases. CDR3 length: 15 residues. V was clipped by 3 bases and J by 6 bases; unmatched bases: 8. CDR1 and CDR2 (germline): MDHEN, SYDVKM. The CDR3 region is CASSFLAVVGNEQFF. DNA for the CDR3: TGTGCCAGCAGTTTTCTAGCGGTCGTCGGCAATGAGCAGTTCTTC.

The chain employs TRBV5-4 and TRBJ1-4; D call uncertain. V dropped 1 base and J dropped 0 bases, with 19 bases sitting between them. Germline V gene lookup returns CDR1 SGHNT and CDR2 YYREEE (reference sequence). The CDR3 is 19 residues long. The CDR3 is CASSLIITDSITTNEKLFF. In DNA form, the CDR3 reads TGTGCCAGCAGCTTGATCATCACCGATTCTATTACAACTAATGAAAAACTGTTTTTT.

This rearrangement joins TRBV28 to TRBJ2-7; TRBD2 is a possible D gene (5 bases). The germline V and J ends were trimmed by 6 bases and 1 base, with 19 bases remaining between them. Germline V gives CDR1 MDHEN, CDR2 SYDVKM. The CDR3 consists of 16 residues. The CDR3 nucleotides read TGTGCCAGCAGCCCGAGGACTGCTCCCTGGTCCTACGAGCAGTACTTC. Protein sequence: CASSPRTAPWSYEQYF. The variable domain in full, with the rest retrieved from reference TRBV28 and TRBJ2-7, is DVKVTQSSRYLVKRTGEKVFLECVQDMDHENMFWYRQDPGLGLRLIYFSYDVKMKEKGDIPEGYSVSREKKERFSLILESASTNQTSMYLCASSPRTAPWSYEQYFGPGTRLTVT.

V is TRBV7-9 and J is TRBJ2-3; the match to TRBD2 covers 8 bases. The CDR3 extends over 15 amino acids. The germline V gene has CDR1 SEHNR and CDR2 FQNEAQ (reference sequence). The V and J ends lost 4 bases and 2 bases, in that order; junction bases with no gene match: 5. The chain's CDR3 is CASSSFSGVTDTQYF. CDR3 DNA sequence: TGTGCCAGCAGCTCTTTTAGCGGGGTCACAGATACGCAGTATTTT.

The V gene is TRBV6-2 or TRBV6-3, the J gene TRBJ2-2; tentatively, D is TRBD1 (6 bases). Per germline, CDR1 MNHEY and CDR2 SVGEGT. V shed 7 bases and J shed 0 bases, with 15 bases lying between them. The length of the CDR3 is 16 residues. The CDR3 sequence is CASNPGANSNTGELFF. The CDR3 nucleotides are TGTGCCAGCAACCCAGGGGCTAACTCGAACACCGGGGAGCTGTTTTTT.

The V call is TRBV15, the J call TRBJ1-1, with TRBD1 as a possible D gene (6 bases). CDR1 is LNHNV, CDR2 YYDKDF, per germline (reference sequence). V was clipped by 5 bases and J by 5 bases, with 18 bases between them. The CDR3 is made up of 15 amino acids. In DNA form, the CDR3 reads TGTGCCACCAGCGGGGGAGTAACAGGGTTGACTGAAGCTTTCTTT. It translates to CATSGGVTGLTEAFF.

The chain is built from TRBV6-5 and TRBJ2-1; D is possibly TRBD2 (7 bases). CDR1 is MNHEY and CDR2 is SVGAGI in the germline V gene. This CDR3 contains 13 residues. The ends were cut back, 7 bases at V and 3 bases at J, with 10 bases in the middle. The DNA of the CDR3 is TGTGCCAGCACGGGGGGCCTCTACAATGAGCAGTTCTTC. Protein: CASTGGLYNEQFF.

The V call is TRBV11-3, the J call TRBJ2-3, with D maybe TRBD2 (6 bases). The germline V and J ends were trimmed by 1 base and 4 bases, with 12 bases remaining between them. Germline V gene lookup returns CDR1 SGHNT and CDR2 YENEEA. The CDR3 totals 15 residues. CDR3 sequence (DNA): TGTGCCAGCAGCTTAGGGGGGGACGGGGCAGATACGCAGTATTTT. Translating it yields CASSLGGDGADTQYF.

This chain joins TRBV7-2 and TRBJ2-7, with 7 nucleotides matching TRBD2. The CDR3 covers 14 residues. CDR1 SGHTA and CDR2 FQGNSA come from the germline V gene. V lost 5 bases and J lost 0; bases outside the gene matches: 4. The CDR3 coding sequence is TGTGCCAGCAGCCACCGGGACTACTCCTACGAGCAGTACTTC. It codes for CASSHRDYSYEQYF. The full variable domain, rest sourced from reference TRBV7-2 and TRBJ2-7, is GAGVSQSPSNKVTEKGKDVELRCDPISGHTALYWYRQSLGQGLEFLIYFQGNSAPDKSGLPSDRFSAERTGGSVSTLTIQRTQQEDSAVYLCASSHRDYSYEQYFGPGTRLTVT.

As to this clone: This sample also contains other DNA sequences that code for the same CDR3. J is TRBJ2-7 and V is TRBV9; TRBD1 matches 9 bases. This CDR3 comprises 14 residues. V gave up 2 bases and J gave up 4 bases; unmatched junction bases: 4. Germline values: CDR1 SGDLS, CDR2 YYNGEE. This CDR3 reads CASSVGTGLYEQYF. The CDR3 region has the DNA TGTGCCAGCAGCGTGGGGACAGGGTTGTACGAGCAGTACTTC.

A word on this clone: The sample has other DNA sequences that encode this CDR3 too. The CDR3 coding sequence is TGCGCCAGCAGCCAAGATCCTTACGAGCAGTACTTC. Its translation is CASSQDPYEQYF. The chain links TRBV4-1 to TRBJ2-7, with D uncertain. The CDR3 totals 12 residues. Deletions cut 0 bases from V and 4 bases from J, with 4 bases between. The germline V gene encodes CDR1 MGHRA and CDR2 YSYEKL.